The clone carrying this T cell receptor beta chain came up a few times. Its antigen is unknown. Being one base from a much bigger clone, this may be a read error. The data stem from a study of blood T cells in healthy people across ages. Study-wide findings and caveats: It was not known whether donors were CMV positive (a possible confounder of expanded clonotype changes).

Germline V CDR1 and CDR2: GTSNPN, SVGIG (reference sequence). V shed 4 bases and J shed 5 bases, with 20 bases lying between them. The CDR3 runs 15 residues. The use of a sample-barcoded 5' primer and a J-beta primer mix characterized a second PCR of 7 to 11 cycles. A template-switch adaptor with 12 random nucleotides tagged each cDNA molecule. TCRdb re-derived calls from the 5' RACE reads in MiXCR, one entry per CDR3 protein. This table has 630,000 or so distinct CDR3 sequences, roughly 30% appearing once. Input material: blood. The origin of this receptor is a woman older than 75 in good health. This chain connects TRBV30 to TRBJ1-2; D is ambiguous. The CDR3 protein is CAWILAGSTRYGYTF. Written as DNA, the CDR3 is TGTGCCTGGATCCTGGCGGGCTCTACCCGTTATGGCTACACCTTC.